This is a list of T cell receptor beta chains from one sample in a study of CD8 T cells in ankylosing spondylitis. TCRdb independently ran MiXCR on the 5' RACE reads; one entry per CDR3 protein. Here the sample spans just over 350,000 distinct CDR3 sequences, approximately 22% being singletons. What was sequenced was blood, either unsorted or a sorted T cell fraction (not recorded which). These receptors were taken from a male donor with ankylosing spondylitis or in good health (not recorded which). Each CDR3 is given with its conserved first and last residue. D genes are given only for firm matches. Not every row has a clone size; where given, it reads once, few, many or a size class.

cdr3_aa	cdr3_nt	j_call	d_call	clone_size	v_call
CASSADEDEKLFF	TGTGCCAGCAGCGCCGACGAGGATGAAAAACTGTTTTTT	TRBJ1-4	-	-	TRBV9
CSARDFRSSYEQYF	TGCAGTGCTAGAGATTTCAGGAGCTCCTACGAGCAGTACTTC	TRBJ2-7	-	few	TRBV20-1
CAWTRWETGELFF	TGTGCCTGGACTCGTTGGGAAACCGGGGAGCTGTTTTTT	TRBJ2-2	-	few	TRBV30
CASSYGLAANTEAFF	TGTGCCAGCAGTTACGGTTTGGCGGCGAACACTGAAGCTTTCTTT	TRBJ1-1	-	many	TRBV6-5
CASAMFTSYNEQFF	TGTGCCAGCGCTATGTTCACCTCCTACAATGAGCAGTTCTTC	TRBJ2-1	-	-	TRBV6-1
CASRGTRETQYF	TGTGCCAGCAGAGGGACCCGAGAGACCCAGTACTTC	TRBJ2-5	-	few	TRBV12-3/TRBV12-4
CSVEEAGGRNYEQYF	TGCAGCGTTGAAGAGGCAGGGGGGAGAAATTACGAGCAGTACTTC	TRBJ2-7	-	-	TRBV29-1
CASSQGPGRTYVNTGELFF	TGTGCCAGCAGCCAAGGTCCAGGGAGAACCTACGTCAACACCGGGGAGCTGTTTTTT	TRBJ2-2	-	few	TRBV3-1
CASSHPLPGEQYF	TGTGCCAGCAGTCACCCACTCCCGGGGGAGCAGTACTTC	TRBJ2-7	-	once	TRBV6-2/TRBV6-3
CSTLSEQYF	TGCAGCACCCTATCCGAGCAGTACTTC	TRBJ2-7	-	many	TRBV29-1
CASTEGVGPQHF	TGTGCCAGTACGGAGGGGGTAGGGCCCCAGCATTTT	TRBJ1-5	-	-	TRBV19
CSVLRLSYNEQFF	TGCAGCGTACTTAGACTCTCCTACAATGAGCAGTTCTTC	TRBJ2-1	-	-	TRBV29-1
CASSLGVWRDREEDEQFF	TGTGCCAGCAGCTTAGGGGTCTGGAGAGACAGGGAGGAGGATGAGCAGTTCTTC	TRBJ2-1	-	-	TRBV5-5
CASNDHPTGELFF	TGTGCCAGCAATGACCACCCCACCGGGGAGCTGTTTTTT	TRBJ2-2	-	-	TRBV6-1
CASSSALAGISNEQFF	TGCGCCAGCAGCTCCGCCCTAGCGGGGATTAGCAATGAGCAGTTCTTC	TRBJ2-1	TRBD2	-	TRBV5-1
CASSLVSSNQPQHF	TGTGCCAGCAGTTTAGTAAGTAGCAATCAGCCCCAGCATTTT	TRBJ1-5	-	few	TRBV12-3/TRBV12-4
CASSPDREYYEQYF	TGTGCCAGCAGTCCCGACAGGGAATACTACGAGCAGTACTTC	TRBJ2-7	TRBD1	few	TRBV28
CATSRVSSYNEQFF	TGTGCCACGAGTCGGGTTAGCTCCTACAATGAGCAGTTCTTC	TRBJ2-1	-	few	TRBV30
CASSPQGGGTDTQYF	TGTGCCAGCAGCCCCCAGGGCGGGGGCACAGATACGCAGTATTTT	TRBJ2-3	-	few	TRBV9
CASSLAGPRYNEQFF	TGTGCCAGCAGTTTAGCCGGACCACGCTACAATGAGCAGTTCTTC	TRBJ2-1	-	few	TRBV12-3/TRBV12-4
CSARDSHPLTSGVGTQYF	TGCAGTGCTAGAGATAGCCACCCCCTGACTAGCGGGGTTGGTACGCAGTATTTT	TRBJ2-3	TRBD2	few	TRBV20-1
CASRGTAYNEQFF	TGTGCCAGCAGGGGGACAGCCTACAATGAGCAGTTCTTC	TRBJ2-1	TRBD1	few	TRBV7-9
CASSQVYGGGSTDTQYF	TGCGCCAGCAGCCAAGTCTATGGCGGGGGGTCGACAGATACGCAGTATTTT	TRBJ2-3	TRBD2	-	TRBV4-1
CSASLWGASTDAQYF	TGCAGTGCTAGCTTGTGGGGGGCTAGCACAGATGCACAGTATTTT	TRBJ2-3	-	-	TRBV20-1
CAIRPLAGSNEQYF	TGTGCCATCAGGCCACTAGCGGGGAGCAACGAGCAGTACTTC	TRBJ2-7	TRBD2	-	TRBV10-3
CASGRQGAPYEQYF	TGTGCCAGCGGCCGACAGGGGGCCCCCTACGAGCAGTACTTC	TRBJ2-7	TRBD1	-	TRBV12-3/TRBV12-4
CASSFVAGGLGDTQYF	TGTGCCAGCAGTTTCGTAGCGGGGGGGCTTGGAGATACGCAGTATTTT	TRBJ2-3	TRBD2	few	TRBV27
CASKTGGTEAFF	TGTGCCAGCAAGACAGGGGGAACTGAAGCTTTCTTT	TRBJ1-1	TRBD1	few	TRBV27
CASRGTEPYEQYF	TGTGCCAGTCGGGGCACGGAGCCCTACGAGCAGTACTTC	TRBJ2-7	-	-	TRBV7-9
CASSPSPGPNYEQYF	TGTGCCAGCAGCCCATCTCCGGGCCCCAACTACGAGCAGTACTTC	TRBJ2-7	-	few	TRBV12-3/TRBV12-4
CASSATPLADGSYNEQFF	TGTGCCAGCAGCGCAACGCCTCTAGCGGATGGGTCCTACAATGAGCAGTTCTTC	TRBJ2-1	TRBD2	-	TRBV13
CASSPPTGTEAFF	TGTGCCAGCAGCCCCCCAACAGGCACTGAAGCTTTCTTT	TRBJ1-1	-	few	TRBV12-3/TRBV12-4
CASSQFIAPGGQNEQFF	TGTGCCAGCAGCCAATTCATAGCGCCCGGAGGGCAAAATGAGCAGTTCTTC	TRBJ2-1	-	-	TRBV3-1
CASSPPLAGNYNEQFF	TGTGCCAGCAGCCCGCCTCTAGCGGGGAACTACAATGAGCAGTTCTTC	TRBJ2-1	TRBD2	-	TRBV7-6
CASSSLPLGENTEAFF	TGTGCCAGCAGCTCCTTACCGCTCGGTGAGAACACTGAAGCTTTCTTT	TRBJ1-1	-	-	TRBV7-9
CASSSSEASNTEAFF	TGTGCCAGCAGCTCATCGGAGGCTTCGAACACTGAAGCTTTCTTT	TRBJ1-1	-	-	TRBV7-2
CSARDPRGGLADTQYF	TGCAGTGCTAGAGACCCCCGGGGGGGCCTCGCAGATACGCAGTATTTT	TRBJ2-3	TRBD2	few	TRBV20-1
CASTPGTGSYNEQFF	TGCGCCAGCACCCCCGGGACAGGGTCCTACAATGAGCAGTTCTTC	TRBJ2-1	TRBD1	few	TRBV5-1
CSVKDRAEYEQYF	TGCAGCGTAAAGGACAGGGCAGAGTACGAGCAGTACTTC	TRBJ2-7	TRBD1	few	TRBV29-1
CSARVILAGANYNEQFF	TGCAGTGCTAGAGTTATACTAGCGGGGGCCAACTACAATGAGCAGTTCTTC	TRBJ2-1	TRBD2	-	TRBV20-1
CASSLDEPSTDTQYF	TGTGCCAGCAGCTTAGACGAACCTAGCACAGATACGCAGTATTTT	TRBJ2-3	-	few	TRBV11-2
CASSQVGTGGTGELFF	TGCGCCAGCAGCCAAGTGGGGACAGGGGGCACCGGGGAGCTGTTTTTT	TRBJ2-2	TRBD1	-	TRBV4-1
CASSGVSETQYF	TGTGCCAGCAGTGGTGTGTCAGAGACCCAGTACTTC	TRBJ2-5	-	-	TRBV27
CAAREGKSYEQYF	TGTGCCGCCCGGGAGGGAAAAAGCTACGAGCAGTACTTC	TRBJ2-7	TRBD2	few	TRBV28
CASSQDRPDEQYF	TGTGCCAGCAGCCAAGATAGGCCGGACGAGCAGTACTTC	TRBJ2-7	-	few	TRBV3-1
CASSFPTSSGELFF	TGTGCCAGCAGCTTCCCTACTAGCTCCGGGGAGCTGTTTTTT	TRBJ2-2	-	-	TRBV7-3
CASSQGEGQGLYQPQHF	TGTGCCAGCAGCCAAGGGGAGGGACAGGGACTTTATCAGCCCCAGCATTTT	TRBJ1-5	TRBD1	few	TRBV3-1
CASSLTVIWAKNIQYF	TGTGCCAGCAGCTTGACAGTCATATGGGCCAAAAACATTCAGTACTTC	TRBJ2-4	-	-	TRBV5-6
CASSYTGVTEKLFF	TGTGCCAGCAGTTATACAGGGGTTACTGAAAAACTGTTTTTT	TRBJ1-4	TRBD1	-	TRBV12-3/TRBV12-4
CASSSAVGGDYYEQYF	TGTGCCAGCAGCTCCGCGGTGGGCGGGGACTACTACGAGCAGTACTTC	TRBJ2-7	TRBD2	few	TRBV7-9
CASRATSGAYNEQFF	TGTGCCAGCAGGGCCACTAGCGGGGCCTACAATGAGCAGTTCTTC	TRBJ2-1	TRBD2	-	TRBV2
CASSPGRGVYNEQFF	TGTGCCAGCAGCCCTGGTAGGGGGGTCTACAATGAGCAGTTCTTC	TRBJ2-1	-	-	TRBV7-9
CSVDDPNEAQETQYF	TGCAGCGTTGATGATCCTAACGAGGCCCAAGAGACCCAGTACTTC	TRBJ2-5	-	-	TRBV29-1
CSAETRDSNQPQHF	TGCAGTGCTGAAACCAGGGATAGCAATCAGCCCCAGCATTTT	TRBJ1-5	-	many	TRBV20-1
CASSLALDYNEQFF	TGCGCCAGCAGCTTGGCGCTAGACTACAATGAGCAGTTCTTC	TRBJ2-1	-	-	TRBV5-1